Given below is one T cell receptor beta chain in context. Its specificity is not known. This specimen comes from a study of STAT5B mutations in CD4+ large granular lymphocyte leukemia. Study-wide findings and caveats: Data were not HLA-matched across samples.

Control samples were healthy donors' buffy coats. Sequencing was at survey level. Profiling relied on immunoSEQ multiplex PCR, and the TCRdb table lists in-frame clones only, not all of them. The profile shows approximately 31,000 clones, about two thirds of them singletons. The source is a human donor in good health. Material for sequencing was CD4+ T cells from blood buffy coats.

As DNA, the CDR3 is TGTGCCAGCAGAGCATTAGACAGGGGGCGGTCGGGCTACACCTTC. Translation gives CASRALDRGRSGYTF. The chain combines TRBV27 with TRBJ1-2; 10 bases fit TRBD1. The CDR3 runs to 15 residues. Germline CDR1 MNHEY, CDR2 SMNVEV (reference sequence). Trimming at V came to 6 bases and at J to 8 bases, leaving 12 bases not matched to a gene.